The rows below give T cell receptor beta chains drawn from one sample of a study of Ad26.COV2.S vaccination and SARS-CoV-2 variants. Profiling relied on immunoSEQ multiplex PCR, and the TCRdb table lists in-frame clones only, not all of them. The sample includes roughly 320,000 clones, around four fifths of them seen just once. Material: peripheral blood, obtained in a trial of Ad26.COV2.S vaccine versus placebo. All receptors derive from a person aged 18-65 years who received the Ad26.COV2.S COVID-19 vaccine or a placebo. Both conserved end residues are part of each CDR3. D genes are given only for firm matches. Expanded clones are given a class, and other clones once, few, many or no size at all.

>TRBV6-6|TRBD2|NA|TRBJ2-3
TGTGCCAGCAGTCCCTTAGCGGGGAGGACCCCCACAGATACGCAGTATTTT
CASSPLAGRTPTDTQYF
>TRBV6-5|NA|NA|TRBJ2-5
TGTGCCAGCAGTCTTGGAGGGAAGGAAGAGACCCAGTACTTC
CASSLGGKEETQYF
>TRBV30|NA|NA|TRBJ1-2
TGTGCCTGGAGGTGGGAAAGGGCCTTCAACTATGGCTACACCTTC
CAWRWERAFNYGYTF
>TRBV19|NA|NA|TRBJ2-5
TGTGCCAGTAGTATGACCAGGCAAGAGACCCAGTACTTC
CASSMTRQETQYF
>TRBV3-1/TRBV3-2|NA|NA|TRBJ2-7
TGTGCCAGCAGCCAAGATAGTGTCGTGTACGAGCAGTACTTC
CASSQDSVVYEQYF
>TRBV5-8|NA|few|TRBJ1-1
TGTGCCAGCAGCTTGAAATCGGGCCAGAACACTGAAGCTTTCTTT
CASSLKSGQNTEAFF
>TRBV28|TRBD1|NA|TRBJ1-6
TGTGCCAGCACTAACAGGGGGTCACCCCTCCACTTT
CASTNRGSPLHF
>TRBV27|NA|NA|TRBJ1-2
TGTGCCAGCAGTACTTCCCCCGAGGCTATGGGCTACACCTTC
CASSTSPEAMGYTF
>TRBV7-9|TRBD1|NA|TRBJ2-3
TGTGCCAGCAGCTCCTCGGGACAGGGGGCCGTTGATACGCAGTATTTT
CASSSSGQGAVDTQYF
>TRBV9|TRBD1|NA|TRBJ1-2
TGTGCCAGCAGCTTCCGCGTCGTCCCGGGACAGGGCAACTATGGCTACACCTTC
CASSFRVVPGQGNYGYTF
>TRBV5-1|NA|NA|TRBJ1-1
TGCGCCAGCAGCTGGGCTGACGGGGGGAACACTGAAGCTTTCTTT
CASSWADGGNTEAFF
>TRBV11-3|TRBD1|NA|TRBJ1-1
TGTGCCAGCAGCTTTTGGGACAGGGGGCTAGAAACTGAAGCTTTCTTT
CASSFWDRGLETEAFF
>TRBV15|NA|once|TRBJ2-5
TGTGCCACCAGCAGTTCAGAAATGGGGGTTGGAGAGACCCAGTACTTC
CATSSSEMGVGETQYF
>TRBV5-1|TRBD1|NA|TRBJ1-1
TGCGCCAGCAGCAAAGACAGGGGAGGCACTGAAGCTTTCTTT
CASSKDRGGTEAFF
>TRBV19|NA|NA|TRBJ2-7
TGTGCCAGTAGTCCCGGGACGGCCGCCTACGAGCAGTACTTC
CASSPGTAAYEQYF
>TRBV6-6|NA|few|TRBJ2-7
TGTGCCAGCAACCGGGACCGGGCGGCCGAGCAGTACTTC
CASNRDRAAEQYF
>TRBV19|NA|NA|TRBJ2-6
TGTGCCAGTAGTAGGTCAGCCTCTGGGGCCAACGTCCTGACTTTC
CASSRSASGANVLTF
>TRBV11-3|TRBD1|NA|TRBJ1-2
TGTGCCAGCAGCGCATTTTGGGACAGGGAGTCAGAGGGCTACACCTTC
CASSAFWDRESEGYTF
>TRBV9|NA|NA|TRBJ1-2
TGTGCCAGCAGCGTTATGGGGCAGAACTATGGCTACACCTTC
CASSVMGQNYGYTF
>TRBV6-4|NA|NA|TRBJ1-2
TGTGCCAGCAGTGAGGGCAGCAACTATGGCTACACCTTC
CASSEGSNYGYTF
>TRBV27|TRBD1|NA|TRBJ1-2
TGTGCCAGCAGACACCGGGACAGGGGCTACACCTTC
CASRHRDRGYTF
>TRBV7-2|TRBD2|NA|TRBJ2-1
TGTGCCAGCAGCTTAGAAAGCGGGGGGCCCTACAATGAGCAGTTCTTC
CASSLESGGPYNEQFF
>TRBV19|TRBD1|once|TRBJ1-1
TGTGCCAGTACTACCAGGGACAGGGGGGCAGGGACTGAAGCTTTCTTT
CASTTRDRGAGTEAFF
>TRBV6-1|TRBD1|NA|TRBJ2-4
TGTGCCAGCAGTGAACCTTGGACAGGGATCAAAAACATTCAGTACTTC
CASSEPWTGIKNIQYF
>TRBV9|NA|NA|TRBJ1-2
TGTGCCAGCAGCGCGGTGGGTTATGGCTACACCTTC
CASSAVGYGYTF
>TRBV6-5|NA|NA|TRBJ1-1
TGTGCCAGCAGCCCGGGTTACACTGAAGCTTTCTTT
CASSPGYTEAFF
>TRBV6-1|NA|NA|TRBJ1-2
TGTGCCAGCAGTGAACAGACCGAATATGGCTACACCTTC
CASSEQTEYGYTF
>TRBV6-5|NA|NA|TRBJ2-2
TGTGCCAGCAGTTACGCTGGGGAGCTGTTTTTT
CASSYAGELFF
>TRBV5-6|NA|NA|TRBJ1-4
TGTGCCAGCAGCTCGACGGACGAAAAACTGTTTTTT
CASSSTDEKLFF
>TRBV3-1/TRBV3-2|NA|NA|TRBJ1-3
TGTGCCAGCAGCCCGGGACAAAACTCTGGAAACACCATATATTTT
CASSPGQNSGNTIYF
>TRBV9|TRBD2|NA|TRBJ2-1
TGTGCCAGCAGCGAGCGGGGGGCAACCTACAATGAGCAGTTCTTC
CASSERGATYNEQFF
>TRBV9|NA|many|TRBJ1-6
TGTGCCAGCAGCACACCTAATTCACCCCTCCACTTT
CASSTPNSPLHF
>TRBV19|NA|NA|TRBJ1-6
TGTGCCAGTAGTATATTGGGGGAAAATTCACCCCTCCACTTT
CASSILGENSPLHF
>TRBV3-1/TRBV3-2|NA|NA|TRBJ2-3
TGTGCCAGCAGCCGGTCAGGGAGTAGCACAGATACGCAGTATTTT
CASSRSGSSTDTQYF
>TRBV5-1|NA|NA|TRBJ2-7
TGCGCCAGCAGCTTAGGCAGGGCAAACGAGCAGTACTTC
CASSLGRANEQYF
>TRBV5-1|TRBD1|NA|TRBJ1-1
TGCGCCAGCAGCCAACGGACAGGGGGCAGGAGCACTGAAGCTTTCTTT
CASSQRTGGRSTEAFF
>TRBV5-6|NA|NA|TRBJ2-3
TGTGCCAGCAGCTTGCTCCACACCACAGATACGCAGTATTTT
CASSLLHTTDTQYF
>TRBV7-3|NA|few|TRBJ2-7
TGTGCCAGCAGCTTAGATATCAGCAGCTCCTACGAGCAGTACTTC
CASSLDISSSYEQYF
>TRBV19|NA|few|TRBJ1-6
TGTGCCAGCGGGGCCCTCGGACAGAATAATTCACCCCTCCACTTT
CASGALGQNNSPLHF
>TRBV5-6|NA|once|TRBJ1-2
TGTGCCAGCAGCTTGTATGGCAGTGGAGGCTATGGCTACACCTTC
CASSLYGSGGYGYTF
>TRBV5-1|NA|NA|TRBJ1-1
TGCGCCAGCAGCTTGGCAGGGAGAAGGGACACTGAAGCTTTCTTT
CASSLAGRRDTEAFF
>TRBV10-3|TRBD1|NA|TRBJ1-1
TGTGCCATCAGTGATCAAGGGGGCCTACGCGCCACTGAAGCTTTCTTT
CAISDQGGLRATEAFF
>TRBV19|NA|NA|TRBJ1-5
TGTGCCAGTAGTTCGTCTTCAAGCAATCAGCCCCAGCATTTT
CASSSSSSNQPQHF
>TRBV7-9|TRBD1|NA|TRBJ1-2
TGTGCCAGCAGCTTATCCCGGACAGGGGACTATGGCTACACCTTC
CASSLSRTGDYGYTF
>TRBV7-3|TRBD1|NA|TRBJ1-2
TGTGCCAGCAGATTAGGGACAGACTTCAACTATGGCTACACCTTC
CASRLGTDFNYGYTF
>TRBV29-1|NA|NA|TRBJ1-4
TGCAGCGTGCTTGCGACAGGCAAAACTAATGAAAAACTGTTTTTT
CSVLATGKTNEKLFF
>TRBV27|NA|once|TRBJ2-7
TGTGCCAGCAGTTTAAGGCGGGCTTCGACTTCCTACGAGCAGTACTTC
CASSLRRASTSYEQYF
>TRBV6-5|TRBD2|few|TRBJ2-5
TGTGCCAGCAGTTCGATTCTAGCGGGGGGAGGGCAGACCCAGTACTTC
CASSSILAGGGQTQYF
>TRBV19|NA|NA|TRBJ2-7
TGTGCCAGTAGTGGCTTGGTAGCGGACTTCTCCTACGAGCAGTACTTC
CASSGLVADFSYEQYF
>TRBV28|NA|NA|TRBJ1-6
TGTGCCAGCAGCCTGGACGGCGTAGGATCACCCCTCCACTTT
CASSLDGVGSPLHF
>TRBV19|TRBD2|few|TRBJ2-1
TGTGCCGCCAGTAGTGGAGTAAGCGGGGGGGCTCTCGAGCAGTTCTTC
CAASSGVSGGALEQFF
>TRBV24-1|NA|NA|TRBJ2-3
TGTGCCACCAGTGATTTGAACAGAAATACGCAGTATTTT
CATSDLNRNTQYF
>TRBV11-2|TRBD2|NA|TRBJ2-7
TGTGCCAGCAGCTTATTTGGCGGGGGGACGGAGCAGTACTTC
CASSLFGGGTEQYF
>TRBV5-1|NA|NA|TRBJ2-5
TGCGCCAGCAGCTTGTTCGACAGCGCCGGAGAGACCCAGTACTTC
CASSLFDSAGETQYF
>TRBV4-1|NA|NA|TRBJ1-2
TGCGCCAGCAGCCAAGATAAACCCGCGACGTACTATGGCTACACCTTC
CASSQDKPATYYGYTF
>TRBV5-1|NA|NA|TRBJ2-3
TGCGCCAGCAGCTTGGGGGCCACAGATACGCAGTATTTT
CASSLGATDTQYF
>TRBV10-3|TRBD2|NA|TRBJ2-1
TGTGCCATCAGTGAGTCGACGAGGACTAGCGGGGGGTTAAAGGATGAGCAGTTCTTC
CAISESTRTSGGLKDEQFF
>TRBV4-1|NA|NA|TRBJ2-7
TGCGCCAGCAGCCAAGGTACTCAGGGTTACGAGCAGTACTTC
CASSQGTQGYEQYF
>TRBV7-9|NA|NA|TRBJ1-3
TGTGCCAGCAGCCCTTTAAGCTCTGGAAACACCATATATTTT
CASSPLSSGNTIYF
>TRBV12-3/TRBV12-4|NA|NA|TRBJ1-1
TGTGCCAGCAGTTTAGGGTTAATGGCTTTCTTT
CASSLGLMAFF